What follows is one T cell receptor beta chain and its context. Its antigen remains unknown. The sample comes from a study of cytomegalovirus exposure and HLA in healthy donors. Study findings and constraints: TCR beta V segments were, for the most part, productive about 87% or about 30% of the time in an earlier analysis. The authors later linked a missense DCLRE1C variant to TCR beta V- and J-gene trimming.

The primer mix had 60 Vbeta and 13 Jbeta primers. The data were produced by immunoSEQ multiplex PCR, yet TCRdb's version contains in-frame clones alone and is incomplete. Seen here are more than 75,000 clones, 70% to 80% observed once, and the top ten hold roughly 14%. V trimming: 6 bases; J trimming: 6 bases; junction bases outside the gene matches: 5. Germline CDR1 is MNHEY and CDR2 is SVGAGI. The CDR3 is made up of 13 amino acids. This TCR came from a middle-aged woman in good health and CMV-seropositive. This chain links TRBV6-5 with TRBJ1-5, with 7 bases lining up with TRBD1. The sample taken for sequencing was PBMCs. The CDR3 is CASSHRGGQPQHF. CDR3 in DNA: TGTGCCAGCAGCCACAGGGGAGGTCAGCCCCAGCATTTT.